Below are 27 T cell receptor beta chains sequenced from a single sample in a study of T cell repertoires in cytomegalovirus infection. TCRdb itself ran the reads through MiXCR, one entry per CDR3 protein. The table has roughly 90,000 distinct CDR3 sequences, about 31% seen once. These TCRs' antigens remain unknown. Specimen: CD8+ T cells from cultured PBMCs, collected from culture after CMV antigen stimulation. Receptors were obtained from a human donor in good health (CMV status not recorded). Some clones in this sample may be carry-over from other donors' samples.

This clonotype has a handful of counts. CDR3: CASSLVQGTDTQYF. The CDR3 DNA sequence: TGTGCCAGCAGTTTAGTACAGGGAACAGATACGCAGTATTTT. The genes are TRBV27 and TRBJ2-3; perhaps TRBD1 as D (6 bases). Germline CDR1 is MNHEY and CDR2 is SMNVEV (reference sequence). Trimming stripped 2 bases from V and 3 bases from J, with 9 bases between. The CDR3 is 14 amino acids.

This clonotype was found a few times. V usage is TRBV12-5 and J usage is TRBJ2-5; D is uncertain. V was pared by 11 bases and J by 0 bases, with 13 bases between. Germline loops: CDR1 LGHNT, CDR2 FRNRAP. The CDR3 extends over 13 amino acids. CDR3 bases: TGTGCTTCCAGAGACCGGTACCAAGAGACCCAGTACTTC. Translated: CASRDRYQETQYF.

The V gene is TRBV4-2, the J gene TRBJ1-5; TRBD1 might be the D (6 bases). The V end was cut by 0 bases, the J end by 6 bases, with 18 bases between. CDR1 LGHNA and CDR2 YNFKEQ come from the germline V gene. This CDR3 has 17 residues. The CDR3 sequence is CASSQDPAGGPLQPQHF. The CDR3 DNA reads TGTGCCAGCAGCCAAGATCCCGCTGGGGGGCCCCTTCAGCCCCAGCATTTT.

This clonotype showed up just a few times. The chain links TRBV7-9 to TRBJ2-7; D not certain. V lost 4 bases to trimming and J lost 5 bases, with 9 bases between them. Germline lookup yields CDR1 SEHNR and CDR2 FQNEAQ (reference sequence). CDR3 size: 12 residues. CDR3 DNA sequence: TGTGCCAGCAGCTCGGCCTCGGACGAGCAGTACTTC. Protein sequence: CASSSASDEQYF.

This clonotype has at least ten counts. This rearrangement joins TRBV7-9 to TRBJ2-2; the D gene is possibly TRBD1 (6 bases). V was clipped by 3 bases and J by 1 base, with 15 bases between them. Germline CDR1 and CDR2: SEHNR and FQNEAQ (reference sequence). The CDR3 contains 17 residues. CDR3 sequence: CASSLEIGQMNTGELFF. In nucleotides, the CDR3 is TGTGCCAGCAGCTTGGAAATAGGACAGATGAACACCGGGGAGCTGTTTTTT.

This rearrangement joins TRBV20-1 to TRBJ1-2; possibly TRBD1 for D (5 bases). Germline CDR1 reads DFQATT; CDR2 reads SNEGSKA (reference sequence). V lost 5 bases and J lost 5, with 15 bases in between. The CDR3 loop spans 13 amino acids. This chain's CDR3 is CSAFIGVFYGYTF. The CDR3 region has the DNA TGCAGTGCTTTTATAGGGGTTTTTTATGGCTACACCTTC.

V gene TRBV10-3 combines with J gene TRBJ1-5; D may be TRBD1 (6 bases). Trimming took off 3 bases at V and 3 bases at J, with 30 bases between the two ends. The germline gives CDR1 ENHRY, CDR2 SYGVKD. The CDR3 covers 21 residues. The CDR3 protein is CAISEGLSGERLKLNNQPQHF. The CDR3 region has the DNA TGTGCCATCAGTGAAGGGTTGTCAGGGGAGAGACTTAAACTTAACAATCAGCCCCAGCATTTT.

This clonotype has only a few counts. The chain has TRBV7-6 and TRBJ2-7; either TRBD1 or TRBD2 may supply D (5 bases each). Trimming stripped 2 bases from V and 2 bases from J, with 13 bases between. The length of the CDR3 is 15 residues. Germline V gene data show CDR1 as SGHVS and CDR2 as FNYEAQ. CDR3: CASSLQWQGAYEQYF. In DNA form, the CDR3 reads TGTGCCAGCAGCTTACAATGGCAGGGAGCCTACGAGCAGTACTTC. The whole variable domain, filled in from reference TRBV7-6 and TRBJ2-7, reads GAGVSQSPRYKVTKRGQDVALRCDPISGHVSLYWYRQALGQGPEFLTYFNYEAQQDKSGLPNDRFSAERPEGSISTLTIQRTEQRDSAMYRCASSLQWQGAYEQYFGPGTRLTVT.

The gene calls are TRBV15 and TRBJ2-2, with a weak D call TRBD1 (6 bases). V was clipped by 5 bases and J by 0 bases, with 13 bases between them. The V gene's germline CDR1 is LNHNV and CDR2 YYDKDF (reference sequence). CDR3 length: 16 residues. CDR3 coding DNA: TGTGCCACCAGCCGAGCCAGGACAGCGAACACCGGGGAGCTGTTTTTT. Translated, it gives CATSRARTANTGELFF.

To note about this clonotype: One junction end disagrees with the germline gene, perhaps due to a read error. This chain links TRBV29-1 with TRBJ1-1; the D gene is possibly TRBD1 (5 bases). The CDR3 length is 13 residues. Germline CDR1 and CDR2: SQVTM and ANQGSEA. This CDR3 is CTVKPGTSTEAFF. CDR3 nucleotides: TGCACCGTTAAACCGGGGACGAGCACTGAAGCTTTCTTT.

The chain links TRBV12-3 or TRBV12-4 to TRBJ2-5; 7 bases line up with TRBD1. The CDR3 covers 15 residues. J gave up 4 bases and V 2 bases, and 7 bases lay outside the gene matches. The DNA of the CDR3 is TGTGCCAGCAGTTTAAATAGGGGGCGATTAGAGACCCAGTACTTC. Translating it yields CASSLNRGRLETQYF.

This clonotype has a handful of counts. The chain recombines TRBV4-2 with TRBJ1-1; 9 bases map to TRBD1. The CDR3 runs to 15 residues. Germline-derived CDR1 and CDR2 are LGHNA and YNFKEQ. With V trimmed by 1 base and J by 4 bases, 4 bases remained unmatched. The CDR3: CASSQAGQGSTEAFF. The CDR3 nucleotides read TGTGCCAGCAGCCAAGCCGGACAGGGGAGCACTGAAGCTTTCTTT.

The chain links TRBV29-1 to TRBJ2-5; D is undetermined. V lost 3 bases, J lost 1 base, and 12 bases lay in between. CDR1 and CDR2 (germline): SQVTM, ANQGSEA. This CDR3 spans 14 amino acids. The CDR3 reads CSVEVETFQETQYF. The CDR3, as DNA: TGCAGCGTTGAGGTGGAAACATTCCAAGAGACCCAGTACTTC.

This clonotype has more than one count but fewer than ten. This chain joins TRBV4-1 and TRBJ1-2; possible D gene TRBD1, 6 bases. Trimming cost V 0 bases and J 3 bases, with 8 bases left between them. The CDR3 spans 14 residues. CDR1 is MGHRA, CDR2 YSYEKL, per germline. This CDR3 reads CASSQDQGYYGYTF. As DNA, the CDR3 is TGCGCCAGCAGCCAAGATCAGGGGTACTATGGCTACACCTTC.

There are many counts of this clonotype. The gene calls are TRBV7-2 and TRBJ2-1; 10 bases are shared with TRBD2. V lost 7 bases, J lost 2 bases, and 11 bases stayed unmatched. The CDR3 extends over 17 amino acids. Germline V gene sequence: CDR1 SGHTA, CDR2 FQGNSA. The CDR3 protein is CASINRGTSGTYNEQFF. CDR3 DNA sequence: TGTGCCAGCATCAATAGGGGTACTAGCGGGACCTACAATGAGCAGTTCTTC.

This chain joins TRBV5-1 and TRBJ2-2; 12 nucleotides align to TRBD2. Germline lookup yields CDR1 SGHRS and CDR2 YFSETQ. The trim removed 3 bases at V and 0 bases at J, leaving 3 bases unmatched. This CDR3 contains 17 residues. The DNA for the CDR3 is TGCGCCAGCAGCTCCTCTAGCGGGGGGGCGAACACCGGGGAGCTGTTTTTT. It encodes CASSSSSGGANTGELFF.

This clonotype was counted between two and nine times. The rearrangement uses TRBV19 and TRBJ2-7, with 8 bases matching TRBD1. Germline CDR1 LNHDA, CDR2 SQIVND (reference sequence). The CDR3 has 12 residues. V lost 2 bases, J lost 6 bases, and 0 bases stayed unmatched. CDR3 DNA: TGTGCCAGTAGTATACAGGGGGCCGAGCAGTACTTC. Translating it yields CASSIQGAEQYF.

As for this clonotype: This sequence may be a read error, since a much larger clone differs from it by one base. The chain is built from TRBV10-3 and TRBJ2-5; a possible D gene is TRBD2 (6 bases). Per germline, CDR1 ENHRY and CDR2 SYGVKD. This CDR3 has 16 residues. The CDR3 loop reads CTIRAAGTPPRETQYF. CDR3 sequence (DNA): TGTACCATCAGGGCGGCGGGGACCCCCCCAAGGGAGACCCAGTACTTC.

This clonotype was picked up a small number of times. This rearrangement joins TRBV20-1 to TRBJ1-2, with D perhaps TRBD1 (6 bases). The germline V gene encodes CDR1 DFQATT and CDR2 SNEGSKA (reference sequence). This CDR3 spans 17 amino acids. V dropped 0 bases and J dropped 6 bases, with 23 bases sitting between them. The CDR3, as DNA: TGCAGTGCTAGAGATCGTGTAGTCCCGCGAGGGGGTCATGGCTACACCTTC. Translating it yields CSARDRVVPRGGHGYTF.

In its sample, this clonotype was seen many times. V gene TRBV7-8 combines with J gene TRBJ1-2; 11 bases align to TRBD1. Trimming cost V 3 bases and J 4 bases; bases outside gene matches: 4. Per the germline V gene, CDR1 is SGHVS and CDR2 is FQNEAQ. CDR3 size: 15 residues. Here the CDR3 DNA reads TGTGCCAGCAGCTTCGGACAGGGGGCGCCCTATGGCTACACCTTC. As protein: CASSFGQGAPYGYTF.

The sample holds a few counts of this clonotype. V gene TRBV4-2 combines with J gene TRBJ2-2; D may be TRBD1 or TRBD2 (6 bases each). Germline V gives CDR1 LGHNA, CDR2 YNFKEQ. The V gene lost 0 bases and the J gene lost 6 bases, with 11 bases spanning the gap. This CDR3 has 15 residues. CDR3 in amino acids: CASSQDLGGSGELFF. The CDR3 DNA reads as TGTGCCAGCAGCCAAGATCTAGGGGGGTCCGGGGAGCTGTTTTTT.

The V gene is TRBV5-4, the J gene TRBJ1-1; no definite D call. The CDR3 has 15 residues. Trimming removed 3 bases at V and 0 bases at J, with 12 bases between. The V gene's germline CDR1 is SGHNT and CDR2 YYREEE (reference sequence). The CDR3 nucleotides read TGTGCCAGCAGCTCTCCCTTGACGGTGAACACTGAAGCTTTCTTT. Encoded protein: CASSSPLTVNTEAFF.

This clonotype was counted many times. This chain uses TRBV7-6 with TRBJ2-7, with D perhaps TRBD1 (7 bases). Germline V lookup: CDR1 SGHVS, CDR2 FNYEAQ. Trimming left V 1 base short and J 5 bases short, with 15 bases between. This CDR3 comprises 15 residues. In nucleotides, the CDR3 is TGTGCCAGCAGCTTAGAGTCAGGGGGGAAGGACGAGCAGTACTTC. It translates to CASSLESGGKDEQYF.

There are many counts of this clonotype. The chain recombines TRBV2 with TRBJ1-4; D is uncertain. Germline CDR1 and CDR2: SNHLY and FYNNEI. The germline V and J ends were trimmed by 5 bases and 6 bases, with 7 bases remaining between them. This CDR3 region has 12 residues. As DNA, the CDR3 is TGTGCCAGCAGTCTGCTCCATGAAAAACTGTTTTTT. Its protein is CASSLLHEKLFF. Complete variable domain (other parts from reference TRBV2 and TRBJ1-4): EPEVTQTPSHQVTQMGQEVILRCVPISNHLYFYWYRQILGQKVEFLVSFYNNEISEKSEIFDDQFSVERPDGSNFTLKIRSTKLEDSAMYFCASSLLHEKLFFGSGTQLSVL.

This chain's CDR3 is CATREEGQTYEQYF. The CDR3 region has the DNA TGTGCCACCAGAGAAGAGGGACAGACGTACGAGCAGTACTTC. The genes are TRBV15 and TRBJ2-7, with TRBD1 identical over 7 bases. The CDR3 length is 14 residues. CDR1 LNHNV and CDR2 YYDKDF come from the germline V gene (reference sequence). Trimming took 6 bases from V and 4 from J; bases not matched to a gene: 9.

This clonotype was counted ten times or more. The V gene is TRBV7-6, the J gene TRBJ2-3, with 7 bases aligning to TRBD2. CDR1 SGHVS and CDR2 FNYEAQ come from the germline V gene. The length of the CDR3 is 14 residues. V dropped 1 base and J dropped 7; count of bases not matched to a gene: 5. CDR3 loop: CASSLGGGHHTQYF. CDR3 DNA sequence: TGTGCCAGCAGCTTAGGGGGGGGTCATCATACGCAGTATTTT.

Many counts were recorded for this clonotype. The chain's CDR3 is CASSSGSGQGIFATNEKLFF. Written as DNA, the CDR3 is TGTGCCAGCAGCTCTGGGAGTGGACAGGGGATATTTGCAACTAATGAAAAACTGTTTTTT. V is TRBV7-9 and J is TRBJ1-4, with 9 bases fitting TRBD1. The CDR3 sequence is 20 residues long. CDR1 and CDR2 (germline): SEHNR, FQNEAQ (reference sequence). V was pared by 4 bases and J by 0 bases, with 15 bases of the junction left unmatched.